This TCR beta chain appears in the sequencing data of a study of glioma-infiltrating T cells. Study-wide findings and caveats: Above-expected tissue-blood divergence occurred in all gliomas, most in low-grade ones. Tissue and blood shared very few CDR3 sequences.

TCR alpha and beta CDR3 regions were amplified from RNA using iRepertoire nested multiplex PCR. Tissue mRNA or PBMC total RNA, roughly 85-450 ng, went into one-step reverse transcription and amplification. TCRdb reprocessed the multiplex PCR reads with MiXCR, giving one entry per CDR3 protein. This sample has about 130,000 distinct CDR3 sequences, with under 30% found just once. The count of this clonotype is one. Its antigen is currently unknown. The receptor was isolated from a human donor with low-grade glioma or glioblastoma, undergoing nonglioma brain surgery, or in good health (not recorded which). Material: glioma tissue, nonneoplastic brain tissue, or PBMCs (not recorded which).

CDR3 in amino acids: CASTGPGGEAFF. The CDR3, as DNA: TGTGCCAGCACCGGACCGGGAGGAGAAGCTTTCTTT. The chain couples TRBV12-3 or TRBV12-4 to TRBJ1-1; no clear D. This CDR3 is 12 amino acids long. Trimming pared 7 bases from V and 8 bases from J, leaving 14 bases between.